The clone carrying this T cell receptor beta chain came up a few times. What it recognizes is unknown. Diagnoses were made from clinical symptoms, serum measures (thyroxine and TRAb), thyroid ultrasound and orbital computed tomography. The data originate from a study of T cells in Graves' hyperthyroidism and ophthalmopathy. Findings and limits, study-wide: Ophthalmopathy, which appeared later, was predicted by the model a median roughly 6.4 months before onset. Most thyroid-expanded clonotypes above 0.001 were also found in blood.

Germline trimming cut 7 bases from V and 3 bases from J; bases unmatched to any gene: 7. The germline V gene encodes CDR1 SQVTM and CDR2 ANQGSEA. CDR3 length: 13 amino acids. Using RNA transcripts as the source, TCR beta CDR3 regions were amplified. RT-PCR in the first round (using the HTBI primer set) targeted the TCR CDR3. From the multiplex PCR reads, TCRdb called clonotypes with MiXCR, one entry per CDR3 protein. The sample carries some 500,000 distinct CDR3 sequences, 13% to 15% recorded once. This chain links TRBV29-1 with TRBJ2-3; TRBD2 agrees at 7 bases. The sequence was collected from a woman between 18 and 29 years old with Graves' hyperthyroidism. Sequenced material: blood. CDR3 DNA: TGCAGCGACTTGCGGGGAGGGACAGATACGCAGTATTTT. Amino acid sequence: CSDLRGGTDTQYF.